A selection of T cell receptor beta chains follows, all from one sample in a study of response to subunit inactivated influenza vaccine. TCRdb re-analysed the RT-PCR reads in MiXCR, keeping a single row per CDR3 protein. The table lists 500,000 or so distinct CDR3 sequences, about a tenth of them singletons. The sample was PBMCs from blood, taken roughly 45 days after vaccination. The receptors originated from a man aged 45-60 years who received an inactivated influenza vaccine. The CDR3 runs from the conserved cysteine through the conserved F or W.

v_gene	j_gene	CDR3aa
TRBV20-1	TRBJ2-1	CSASYRAAYNEQFF
TRBV4-1	TRBJ2-7	CASSQEGQSHEQYF
TRBV6-6	TRBJ2-1	CASSYSGYDEQFF
TRBV7-2	TRBJ2-7	CASSLVAASGRGPLYEQYF
TRBV5-1	TRBJ2-5	CASSSGLAGGLETQYF
TRBV7-2	TRBJ2-1	CASSLRRGGLNEQFF
TRBV18	TRBJ1-1	CASSPPARSDTEAFF
TRBV4-1	TRBJ1-1	CASSQAVWGTEAFF
TRBV6-2/TRBV6-3	TRBJ2-7	CTSSPSRGGGHEQYF
TRBV20-1	TRBJ2-2	CSARVSQGITGELFF
TRBV20-1	TRBJ1-2	CSARQGSGQYWNYGYTF
TRBV4-3	TRBJ1-2	CASSQVPAEGRFYGYTF
TRBV24-1	TRBJ1-2	CATSGGDGYTF
TRBV4-3	TRBJ2-7	CASSQVPTGSYEQYF
TRBV20-1	TRBJ2-5	CSARDISGGGIVETQYF
TRBV7-2	TRBJ2-2	CASSLAGERNPLFF
TRBV12-5	TRBJ1-2	CASGPGQGRSYGYTF